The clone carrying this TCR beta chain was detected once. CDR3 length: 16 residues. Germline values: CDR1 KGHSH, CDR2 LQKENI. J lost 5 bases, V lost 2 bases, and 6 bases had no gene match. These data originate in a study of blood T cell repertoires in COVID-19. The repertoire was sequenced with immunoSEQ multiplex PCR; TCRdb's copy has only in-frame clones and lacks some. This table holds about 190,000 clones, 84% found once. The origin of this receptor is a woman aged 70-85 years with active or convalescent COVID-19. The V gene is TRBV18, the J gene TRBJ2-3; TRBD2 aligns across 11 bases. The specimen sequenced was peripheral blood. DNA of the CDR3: TGTGCCAGCTCACCAACTAGCGGGAGAAGTGTAGATACGCAGTATTTT. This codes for CASSPTSGRSVDTQYF.